This T cell receptor beta chain comes out of a study of regulatory T cells in long-lasting Graves disease. Regarding the study as a whole: Because few samples were included, accuracy may have been lower.

This clonotype has ten or more counts. The antigen is unknown. Noted time point: newly diagnosed GD, antithyroid drugs for less than 3 months. PBMCs were the source of the RNA used for TCR sequencing. An approximately 10-milliliter sample of peripheral blood was drawn into EDTA tubes. Between the trimmed V and J ends, which lost 8 bases and 0 bases, there was a span of 10 bases. CDR3 size: 13 residues. Germline V gives CDR1 MNHNS, CDR2 SASEGT. Building the TCR beta libraries relied on iRepertoire HTBI primers, and CDR3 regions underwent Arm-PCR. One entry per CDR3 protein, called by TCRdb with MiXCR from the multiplex PCR reads. The sample yields 450,000 to 600,000 distinct CDR3 sequences, around 15% seen once. These data were likewise used in another study, on T cells in Graves' hyperthyroidism and ophthalmopathy. That work states: Carried out on the TCR CDR3, a first-round RT-PCR used the HTBI primer set. A model using 13 V-J features told ophthalmopathy apart from stable hyperthyroidism.

Sequences were derived from peripheral blood mononuclear cells (PBMCs), sampled at new diagnosis, from a patient treated with antithyroid drugs. V usage is TRBV6-1 and J usage is TRBJ1-2, with D unresolved. The sequence was obtained from a man in his forties with Graves disease. CDR3 sequence: CASVRSPNYGYTF. CDR3 nucleotides: TGTGCCAGCGTACGGAGCCCTAACTATGGCTACACCTTC.